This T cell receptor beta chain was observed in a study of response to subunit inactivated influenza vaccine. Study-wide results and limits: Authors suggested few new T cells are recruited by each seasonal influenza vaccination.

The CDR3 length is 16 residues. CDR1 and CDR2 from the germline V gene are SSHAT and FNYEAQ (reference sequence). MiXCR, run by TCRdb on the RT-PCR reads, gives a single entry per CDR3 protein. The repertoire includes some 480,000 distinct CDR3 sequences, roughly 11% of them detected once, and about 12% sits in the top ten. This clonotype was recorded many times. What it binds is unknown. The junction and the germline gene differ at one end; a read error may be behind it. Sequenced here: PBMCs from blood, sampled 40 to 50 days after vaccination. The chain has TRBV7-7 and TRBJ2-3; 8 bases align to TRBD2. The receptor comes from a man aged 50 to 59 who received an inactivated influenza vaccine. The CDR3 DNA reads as TGTGCTAGCAGCTTGGGCCGGGGGGGCCGAACAGATACGCAGTATTTT. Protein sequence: CASSLGRGGRTDTQYF.